The 2 T cell receptor beta chains given below trace back to one sample, sequenced in a study of control samples from healthy donors and cancer patients. Method: immunoSEQ multiplex PCR; TCRdb's copy keeps in-frame clones and lacks some. The sample yields 100,000 to 150,000 clones, roughly 92% seen once. Sequencing input: PBMCs. These receptors were taken from a man at least 80 years old with head and neck cancer.

J is TRBJ2-7 and V is TRBV7-8; D tentatively fits TRBD1 or TRBD2 (5 bases each). CDR3 length: 16 amino acids. Deletions cut 5 bases from V and 2 bases from J, with 19 bases between. CDR1 is SGHVS, CDR2 FQNEAQ, per germline. The CDR3 reads CASSPPPGTLAYEQYF. The DNA for the CDR3 is TGTGCCAGCAGCCCGCCCCCGGGGACCCTGGCCTACGAGCAGTACTTC.

The chain recombines TRBV5-1 with TRBJ2-7; 7 positions agree with TRBD1. The CDR3 length is 13 residues. The junction had 3 bases not matched to a gene; V was cut back by 4 bases and J by 2 bases. Germline lookup yields CDR1 SGHRS and CDR2 YFSETQ. The CDR3 nucleotides read TGCGCCAGCAGCCAGGGACAGCCCTACGAGCAGTACTTC. It codes for CASSQGQPYEQYF.